Listed below are T cell receptor beta chains from one sample, sequenced in a study of identical twins. TCRdb redid the calling of the 5' RACE reads with MiXCR, one entry per CDR3 protein. The sample lists about 730,000 distinct CDR3 sequences, around 20% occurring once. This sample also appeared in a second study, on T cells expressing NK-cell markers.

Sequencing was performed on PBMCs. The source of these receptors is a woman aged 18-30 years in good health. Both conserved end residues are part of each CDR3. Fields, in order: D gene, V gene, clone size, J gene, CDR3 protein, CDR3 DNA. A D gene is named only where the DNA matches it firmly. Size is omitted from some rows. Given values are once, few, many or a class for expanded clones.

d_call: -; v_call: TRBV10-3; clone_size: few; j_call: TRBJ1-1; cdr3_aa: CAISAGGNTEAFF; cdr3_nt: TGTGCCATCAGTGCCGGGGGGAACACTGAAGCTTTCTTT
d_call: -; v_call: TRBV15; clone_size: few; j_call: TRBJ2-1; cdr3_aa: CATSVVEASRVYNEQFF; cdr3_nt: TGTGCCACCAGCGTCGTCGAGGCCTCTCGGGTTTACAATGAGCAGTTCTTC
d_call: -; v_call: TRBV28; clone_size: few; j_call: TRBJ1-3; cdr3_aa: CASSATQGPGNTIYF; cdr3_nt: TGTGCCAGCAGTGCCACACAGGGCCCTGGAAACACCATATATTTT
d_call: -; v_call: TRBV5-5; clone_size: few; j_call: TRBJ1-3; cdr3_aa: CASSLSSDGNTIYF; cdr3_nt: TGTGCCAGCAGCTTGAGCAGCGATGGAAACACCATATATTTT
d_call: -; v_call: TRBV6-1; clone_size: few; j_call: TRBJ1-4; cdr3_aa: CASKGTTNVKLFF; cdr3_nt: TGTGCCAGCAAAGGGACAACGAACGTAAAACTGTTTTTT
d_call: -; v_call: TRBV7-6; clone_size: many; j_call: TRBJ2-3; cdr3_aa: CASSLGGPVTDTQYF; cdr3_nt: TGTGCCAGCAGCTTAGGGGGGCCAGTTACAGATACGCAGTATTTT
d_call: -; v_call: TRBV11-2; clone_size: few; j_call: TRBJ1-1; cdr3_aa: CASSSPQGGAFF; cdr3_nt: TGTGCCAGCAGCTCCCCACAGGGTGGAGCTTTCTTT
d_call: -; v_call: TRBV15; clone_size: few; j_call: TRBJ2-7; cdr3_aa: CATSRFPYEQYF; cdr3_nt: TGTGCCACCAGCAGATTTCCCTACGAGCAGTACTTC
d_call: -; v_call: TRBV20-1; clone_size: many; j_call: TRBJ1-5; cdr3_aa: CSASTYRNQPQHF; cdr3_nt: TGCAGTGCTAGTACCTATCGCAATCAGCCCCAGCATTTT
d_call: -; v_call: TRBV7-8; clone_size: -; j_call: TRBJ2-4; cdr3_aa: CASSLGTSAHIQYF; cdr3_nt: TGTGCCAGCAGCTTGGGGACCTCTGCGCACATTCAGTACTTC
d_call: TRBD2; v_call: TRBV20-1; clone_size: -; j_call: TRBJ2-2; cdr3_aa: CSARGLAGTRGELFF; cdr3_nt: TGCAGTGCTAGAGGTCTAGCGGGGACGAGGGGGGAGCTGTTTTTT
d_call: -; v_call: TRBV20-1; clone_size: few; j_call: TRBJ1-1; cdr3_aa: CSASAVYDPEAFF; cdr3_nt: TGCAGTGCTAGTGCCGTCTACGACCCTGAAGCTTTCTTT
d_call: -; v_call: TRBV20-1; clone_size: many; j_call: TRBJ2-1; cdr3_aa: CSASRGGPYNEQFF; cdr3_nt: TGCAGTGCTAGCAGAGGGGGACCCTACAATGAGCAGTTCTTC
d_call: -; v_call: TRBV20-1; clone_size: few; j_call: TRBJ2-2; cdr3_aa: CSARVIADYTGELFF; cdr3_nt: TGCAGTGCTAGAGTTATAGCGGACTACACCGGGGAGCTGTTTTTT
d_call: TRBD1; v_call: TRBV12-3/TRBV12-4; clone_size: -; j_call: TRBJ1-1; cdr3_aa: CASSSWTGSMTEAFF; cdr3_nt: TGTGCCAGCAGTTCCTGGACAGGGTCCATGACTGAAGCTTTCTTT
d_call: -; v_call: TRBV20-1; clone_size: -; j_call: TRBJ1-5; cdr3_aa: CSASRGTQPQHF; cdr3_nt: TGCAGTGCTAGTCGGGGGACTCAGCCCCAGCATTTT
d_call: -; v_call: TRBV20-1; clone_size: few; j_call: TRBJ2-7; cdr3_aa: CSAYDNKNEQYF; cdr3_nt: TGCAGTGCTTACGATAACAAGAACGAGCAGTACTTC
d_call: -; v_call: TRBV9; clone_size: many; j_call: TRBJ2-1; cdr3_aa: CASSVGTLEAHEQFF; cdr3_nt: TGTGCCAGCAGCGTAGGGACCCTTGAGGCCCATGAGCAGTTCTTC
d_call: -; v_call: TRBV7-9; clone_size: few; j_call: TRBJ1-2; cdr3_aa: CASTFQGAVGYTF; cdr3_nt: TGTGCCAGCACCTTTCAAGGGGCGGTTGGCTACACCTTC
d_call: -; v_call: TRBV6-1; clone_size: few; j_call: TRBJ2-7; cdr3_aa: CATTHGVSSYEQYF; cdr3_nt: TGTGCCACCACCCACGGGGTGAGCTCCTACGAGCAGTACTTC
d_call: -; v_call: TRBV7-9; clone_size: -; j_call: TRBJ2-1; cdr3_aa: CASSFRDLYNEQFF; cdr3_nt: TGTGCCAGCAGCTTTCGGGACCTCTACAATGAGCAGTTCTTC
d_call: TRBD2; v_call: TRBV20-1; clone_size: -; j_call: TRBJ2-3; cdr3_aa: CSARDWRGTDTQYF; cdr3_nt: TGCAGTGCTAGAGATTGGCGGGGGACAGATACGCAGTATTTT
d_call: -; v_call: TRBV24-1; clone_size: few; j_call: TRBJ2-7; cdr3_aa: CATRDRDRASYEQYF; cdr3_nt: TGTGCCACCAGGGACCGGGACCGCGCTTCTTACGAGCAGTACTTC
d_call: -; v_call: TRBV20-1; clone_size: -; j_call: TRBJ2-1; cdr3_aa: CSASSRGAYNEQFF; cdr3_nt: TGCAGTGCTAGTAGCCGCGGAGCCTACAATGAGCAGTTCTTC
d_call: -; v_call: TRBV9; clone_size: many; j_call: TRBJ2-7; cdr3_aa: CASSVDSGGMAYEQYF; cdr3_nt: TGTGCCAGCAGCGTAGATTCTGGGGGCATGGCCTACGAGCAGTACTTC
d_call: -; v_call: TRBV5-1; clone_size: -; j_call: TRBJ2-7; cdr3_aa: CASSLAGTGISYEQYF; cdr3_nt: TGCGCCAGCAGCTTGGCCGGCACAGGGATCTCCTACGAGCAGTACTTC
d_call: -; v_call: TRBV20-1; clone_size: few; j_call: TRBJ2-1; cdr3_aa: CSAAGSLNEQFF; cdr3_nt: TGCAGTGCGGCGGGCTCCCTCAATGAGCAGTTCTTC
d_call: -; v_call: TRBV6-1; clone_size: -; j_call: TRBJ2-7; cdr3_aa: CASRARGVGYHEQYF; cdr3_nt: TGTGCCAGCAGGGCCAGAGGGGTGGGCTACCACGAGCAGTACTTC
d_call: -; v_call: TRBV9; clone_size: -; j_call: TRBJ2-2; cdr3_aa: CASSRAGAGELFF; cdr3_nt: TGTGCCAGCAGCCGTGCGGGTGCCGGGGAGCTGTTTTTT
d_call: -; v_call: TRBV12-3/TRBV12-4; clone_size: -; j_call: TRBJ2-5; cdr3_aa: CASGPLDQRGETQYF; cdr3_nt: TGTGCCAGCGGCCCCCTGGACCAAAGGGGAGAGACCCAGTACTTC
d_call: -; v_call: TRBV9; clone_size: -; j_call: TRBJ2-1; cdr3_aa: CASSPEGYNEQFF; cdr3_nt: TGTGCCAGCAGCCCCGAGGGGTACAATGAGCAGTTCTTC
d_call: TRBD1; v_call: TRBV6-1; clone_size: few; j_call: TRBJ2-1; cdr3_aa: CASRVGQGFGEQFF; cdr3_nt: TGTGCCAGCAGGGTGGGACAGGGATTCGGTGAGCAGTTCTTC
d_call: TRBD2; v_call: TRBV7-8; clone_size: -; j_call: TRBJ2-4; cdr3_aa: CASSPKGTSGAKNIQYF; cdr3_nt: TGTGCCAGCAGCCCAAAAGGGACTAGCGGAGCCAAAAACATTCAGTACTTC
d_call: -; v_call: TRBV27; clone_size: few; j_call: TRBJ1-5; cdr3_aa: CASSLEGIGQPQHF; cdr3_nt: TGTGCCAGCAGTTTAGAAGGAATCGGGCAGCCCCAGCATTTT
d_call: -; v_call: TRBV12-3/TRBV12-4; clone_size: once; j_call: TRBJ1-1; cdr3_aa: CASGREAGAFF; cdr3_nt: TGTGCCAGCGGCAGGGAGGCTGGGGCTTTCTTT
d_call: -; v_call: TRBV7-2; clone_size: few; j_call: TRBJ2-7; cdr3_aa: CASSLEAGRSSYEQYF; cdr3_nt: TGTGCCAGCAGCTTAGAAGCAGGTAGAAGCTCCTACGAGCAGTACTTC
d_call: -; v_call: TRBV5-1; clone_size: many; j_call: TRBJ2-6; cdr3_aa: CASSLGSSGANVLTF; cdr3_nt: TGTGCCAGCAGTTTAGGGTCCTCTGGGGCCAACGTCCTGACTTTC
d_call: TRBD1; v_call: TRBV20-1; clone_size: few; j_call: TRBJ2-5; cdr3_aa: CSVEQGRETQYF; cdr3_nt: TGCAGTGTCGAACAGGGGAGAGAGACCCAGTACTTC
d_call: -; v_call: TRBV5-1; clone_size: few; j_call: TRBJ2-3; cdr3_aa: CASHATDTQYF; cdr3_nt: TGCGCCAGCCACGCCACAGATACGCAGTATTTT
d_call: TRBD1; v_call: TRBV29-1; clone_size: -; j_call: TRBJ2-7; cdr3_aa: CSVRDRQTYEQYF; cdr3_nt: TGCAGCGTACGGGACAGACAGACCTACGAGCAGTACTTC